This is a list of T cell receptor beta chains from one sample in a study of T cells in Graves' hyperthyroidism and ophthalmopathy. TCRdb re-derived calls from the multiplex PCR reads in MiXCR, one entry per CDR3 protein. The sample lists under 350,000 distinct CDR3 sequences; about 20% were seen once. Specimen: blood. The source is a woman aged 45-65 years with Graves' hyperthyroidism. Each CDR3 is given with its conserved first and last residue. Clone size, where shown, is once, few, many, or a class for clones that have expanded.

V,size,CDR3
TRBV4-2,-,CASSPTSPGTDTQYF
TRBV7-9,few,CASSLAAGVGEKLFF
TRBV5-1,-,CASSLPGDRGELFF
TRBV6-1,many,CASSESMSEGPKNIQYF
TRBV11-2,-,CASSSGRGQGYTF
TRBV6-1,-,CVSRRSGTGAGQPQHF
TRBV2,many,CASKRFGTGYEQYF
TRBV30,-,CAWFERDTNTGELFF
TRBV28,few,CASSPGLVGSNQPQHF
TRBV20-1,few,CSARGAGVAYGYTF
TRBV11-1,many,CASSRTTDTQYF
TRBV13,many,CASSLAQASYGYTF
TRBV29-1,-,CSVDDRGNYGYTF
TRBV6-2/TRBV6-3,-,CATRQDQETQYF
TRBV5-1,few,CASSYGTVQETQYF
TRBV6-1,-,CASSAQGIGELFF
TRBV4-2,-,CASSQDGTMNTEAFF
TRBV10-3,-,CAISESIGESSGNQPQHF
TRBV12-3/TRBV12-4,-,CASSPGTSGGRDTQYF
TRBV20-1,-,CSARDPGQGVTGELFF
TRBV6-1,few,CASTPEQGTAYEQYF
TRBV20-1,many,CSARRFGVTEAFF
TRBV6-2/TRBV6-3,-,CASRLGKAGGLGTGELFF
TRBV2,-,CASSEFGTESSYNSPLHF
TRBV10-3,many,CAISDSSGGSSYNEQFF
TRBV28,many,CASSPGQGVYGYTF
TRBV5-1,few,CASSLEGIYDTDTQYF
TRBV7-2,many,CASSSPLAGEYNEQFF
TRBV7-9,few,CASSLAGPGRVFDEQFF
TRBV9,-,CASSRQGGDQPQHF
TRBV19,-,CASRITGGTRFF
TRBV9,few,CASSEGGGNQPQHF
TRBV28,few,CASSSPGGYRETQYF
TRBV15,few,CATSRDRTTYGYTF
TRBV7-8,many,CASSLGPGGPTDTQYF
TRBV7-3,-,CASSLTGTASEKLFF
TRBV3-1,many,CASSQEGLAGSKTQYF
TRBV20-1,-,CSAPLSGDLGSPLHF
TRBV19,-,CASSITDGRQFF
TRBV28,-,CASSLISAYEQYF
TRBV11-2,few,CASAAQGIQPQHF
TRBV6-1,many,CATREGLNEKLFF